Following are 26 T cell receptor beta chains from one sample sequenced in a study of cytomegalovirus exposure and HLA in healthy donors. 60 Vbeta and 13 Jbeta primers were used in PCR. The method was immunoSEQ multiplex PCR; TCRdb's version includes in-frame clones alone and lacks a portion of them. Altogether roughly 130,000 clones are present, about 63% being singletons, with the ten largest covering 1.6%. The sequenced sample was PBMCs. Every receptor here comes from a man aged 30-40 years in good health and CMV-seropositive.

The chain carries TRBV6-6 and TRBJ1-2, with D maybe TRBD1 (6 bases). This CDR3 spans 13 amino acids. With 5 bases removed from V and 2 bases from J, the gap between germline ends came to 9 bases. Germline values: CDR1 MNHNY, CDR2 SVGAGI (reference sequence). This CDR3 reads CASSQTGNYGYTF. CDR3 DNA sequence: TGTGCCAGCAGTCAAACAGGGAACTATGGCTACACCTTC.

This chain uses TRBV19 with TRBJ2-7, with D maybe TRBD1 (6 bases). The CDR3 has 15 residues. Trimming took off 6 bases at V and 1 base at J, with 16 bases between the two ends. Germline CDR1 and CDR2: LNHDA and SQIVND (reference sequence). DNA for the CDR3: TGTGCCAGTAGGAAATATGTGGACAGTTCCTACGAGCAGTACTTC. Protein product: CASRKYVDSSYEQYF.

In this sample, this clone turned up a few times. The V and J genes are TRBV19 and TRBJ1-2, with 9 bases identical to TRBD1. CDR1 and CDR2 from the germline V gene are LNHDA and SQIVND (reference sequence). The length of the CDR3 is 12 residues. The CDR3 DNA sequence: TGTGTCGGCCGGACAGGGGACTATGGCTACACCTTC. Translated, it gives CVGRTGDYGYTF.

This chain connects TRBV2 to TRBJ1-1, with 9 bases aligning to TRBD1. Losses at the gene ends were 4 bases for V and 11 bases for J; bases not matched to a gene: 11. The germline V gene has CDR1 SNHLY and CDR2 FYNNEI. This CDR3 has 14 residues. CDR3 nucleotide sequence: TGTGCCAGCAGTGGACAGGGGGGGGACCTTGCGGCTTTCTTT. This encodes CASSGQGGDLAAFF.

This clone was observed a handful of times. The chain is built from TRBV19 and TRBJ1-5; 9 bases match TRBD1. Per germline, CDR1 LNHDA and CDR2 SQIVND (reference sequence). The CDR3 spans 14 residues. Losses at the gene ends were 7 bases for V and 3 bases for J; bases not matched to a gene: 4. Here the CDR3 reads CASKGQGNNQPQHF. The CDR3 region has the DNA TGTGCCAGTAAGGGACAGGGCAACAATCAGCCCCAGCATTTT.

The table lists this clone with a few counts. The chain couples TRBV7-8 to TRBJ2-5; D perhaps matches TRBD1 (6 bases). V lost 0 bases and J lost 1, with 27 bases in between. This CDR3 has 21 residues. Germline assignment: CDR1 SGHVS and CDR2 FQNEAQ. The CDR3 nucleotides are TGTGCCAGCAGCTTAGCAAGGGTTTTGGCAGGGACATCTCGTATCCAAGAGACCCAGTACTTC. As protein: CASSLARVLAGTSRIQETQYF.

V gene TRBV5-1 combines with J gene TRBJ2-5; the D gene is possibly TRBD2 (6 bases). The assigned J gene may be wrong: the sequence end matches TRBJ2-7 better. CDR3 length: 13 residues. The germline V gene encodes CDR1 SGHRS and CDR2 YFSETQ. In DNA form, the CDR3 reads TGCGCCAGCAGTTCGGGACTCCACTACGAGCAGTACTTC. Residues: CASSSGLHYEQYF.

The chain has TRBV5-1 and TRBJ1-4; 7 nucleotides agree with TRBD1. The germline gives CDR1 SGHRS, CDR2 YFSETQ. This CDR3 has 13 amino acids. J lost 6 bases, V lost 3 bases, and 2 bases had no gene match. The CDR3 region has the DNA TGCGCCAGCAGCTGGGGGACAGATGAAAAACTGTTTTTT. Translating gives CASSWGTDEKLFF.

V and J are TRBV5-4 and TRBJ2-7, with D tentatively TRBD2 (5 bases). Between the trimmed V and J ends, which lost 1 base and 2 bases, there was a span of 10 bases. Germline V lookup: CDR1 SGHNT, CDR2 YYREEE (reference sequence). The CDR3 covers 14 residues. CDR3 coding DNA: TGTGCCAGCAGCTTGATGAGCGGTCCCTACGAGCAGTACTTC. The encoded protein is CASSLMSGPYEQYF. Full variable domain (rest looked up from reference TRBV5-4 and TRBJ2-7): ETGVTQSPTHLIKTRGQQVTLRCSSQSGHNTVSWYQQALGQGPQFIFQYYREEENGRGNFPPRFSGLQFPNYSSELNVNALELDDSALYLCASSLMSGPYEQYFGPGTRLTVT.

The chain couples TRBV5-1 to TRBJ2-7; TRBD2 aligns across 11 bases. The V and J ends lost 4 bases and 2 bases, in that order; junction bases with no gene match: 5. Germline-derived CDR1 and CDR2 are SGHRS and YFSETQ. The CDR3 totals 15 residues. Here the CDR3 DNA reads TGCGCCAGCAGCGTAACTAGCGGGAGAACCTACGAGCAGTACTTC. This encodes CASSVTSGRTYEQYF.

This clone was found a few times. This sequence joins TRBV4-1 and TRBJ1-5; 7 positions agree with TRBD1. From germline, CDR1 is MGHRA and CDR2 YSYEKL. V lost 1 base to trimming and J lost 4 bases; unmatched junction nucleotides: 10. The CDR3 totals 17 residues. For the CDR3, the DNA is TGCGCCAGCAGCCAAGCGTTCAGGGGGGTCGGAAATCAGCCCCAGCATTTT. It encodes CASSQAFRGVGNQPQHF.

V is TRBV6-1 and J is TRBJ2-5, with D perhaps matching TRBD1 (5 bases). Trimming cost V 4 bases and J 2 bases, with 11 bases left between them. The CDR3 consists of 14 residues. Germline V gives CDR1 MNHNS, CDR2 SASEGT. The CDR3 here is CASSVRGPQETQYF. The CDR3 region has the DNA TGTGCCAGCAGTGTTAGGGGCCCTCAAGAGACCCAGTACTTC.

Only one count was recorded for this clone. The chain employs TRBV13 and TRBJ2-7; a possible D gene is TRBD2 (6 bases). The CDR3 is made up of 13 amino acids. Germline values: CDR1 PRHDT, CDR2 FYEKMQ (reference sequence). Between the trimmed V and J ends, which lost 3 bases and 6 bases, there was a span of 12 bases. CDR3 in DNA: TGTGCCAGCAGCTTTACGGGACTCTTCGAGCAGTACTTC. The encoded protein is CASSFTGLFEQYF.

V and J are TRBV27 and TRBJ2-2; tentative D call: TRBD1 (5 bases). This CDR3 has 17 residues. The V end lost 3 bases, the J end lost 2 bases, and 16 bases lay between the germline ends. Germline CDR1 and CDR2: MNHEY and SMNVEV (reference sequence). DNA for the CDR3: TGTGCCAGCAGTTTGTTCAGGGCCGTCTCAAACACCGGGGAGCTGTTTTTT. Its protein is CASSLFRAVSNTGELFF.

This chain links TRBV7-9 with TRBJ1-1; TRBD1 agrees at 8 bases. With 0 bases clipped from V and 2 bases from J, the junction kept 2 bases outside the gene matches. Germline-derived CDR1 and CDR2 are SEHNR and FQNEAQ (reference sequence). This CDR3 has 15 amino acids. The CDR3 spells CASSLATGANTEAFF. As DNA, the CDR3 is TGTGCCAGCAGCTTAGCGACAGGGGCAAACACTGAAGCTTTCTTT.

The chain uses TRBV30 and TRBJ1-2, with TRBD1 as a possible D gene (5 bases). V dropped 5 bases and J dropped 3 bases, with 7 bases sitting between them. The CDR3 spans 11 residues. Looked up from germline, CDR1 is GTSNPN and CDR2 is SVGIG (reference sequence). The CDR3 loop reads CAWSRDYGYTF. CDR3 DNA: TGTGCCTGGTCCAGGGACTATGGCTACACCTTC.

A remark on this clone: A read error may produce the germline difference seen at one junction end. The chain is built from TRBV2 and TRBJ2-5, with 8 nucleotides matching TRBD2. Germline lookup yields CDR1 SNHLY and CDR2 FYNNEI. This CDR3 is built from 15 residues. The CDR3 loop reads CASSEGPGLVETQYF. CDR3 nucleotides: TGTGCCAGCAGCGAAGGTCCGGGACTAGTGGAGACCCAGTACTTC.

This clone was recorded once. V and J are TRBV10-3 and TRBJ1-2; tentatively, D is TRBD1 (5 bases). The germline V gene encodes CDR1 ENHRY and CDR2 SYGVKD. Trimming took 11 bases from V and 6 from J, leaving 22 bases between them. This CDR3 has 14 residues. CDR3 sequence: CASSGVGDRDGYTF. The CDR3 DNA follows: TGTGCCTCTTCGGGGGTGGGGGATCGGGATGGCTACACCTTC.

This clone was detected only a few times. This chain joins TRBV9 and TRBJ2-1; 7 bases map to TRBD1. CDR3 length: 16 amino acids. V lost 4 bases to trimming and J lost 1 base; unmatched junction nucleotides: 8. From germline, CDR1 is SGDLS and CDR2 YYNGEE. CDR3 sequence (DNA): TGTGCCAGCAGCTCTGCACCGGGACAGTCCTACAATGAGCAGTTCTTC. It codes for CASSSAPGQSYNEQFF.

The V and J genes are TRBV19 and TRBJ2-5, with a weak D call TRBD2 (6 bases). CDR3 length: 15 amino acids. Trimming stripped 4 bases from V and 1 base from J, with 13 bases between. CDR1 is LNHDA, CDR2 SQIVND, per germline (reference sequence). CDR3 nucleotides: TGTGCCAGTAGTACGCTTGCAGCGGGCCAAGAGACCCAGTACTTC. Translation: CASSTLAAGQETQYF.

This clone has a handful of counts. The J gene is TRBJ2-1, the V gene TRBV15; TRBD2 is a possible D gene (6 bases). Trimming pared 2 bases from V and 7 bases from J, leaving 15 bases between. Germline V gives CDR1 LNHNV, CDR2 YYDKDF (reference sequence). The length of the CDR3 is 15 residues. The chain's CDR3 is CATSRTPGEVNEQFF. The CDR3 region has the DNA TGTGCCACCAGCAGAACACCGGGAGAGGTAAATGAGCAGTTCTTC.

The rearrangement joins TRBV28 to TRBJ2-7, with D unclear. Deletions cut 7 bases from V and 1 base from J, with 11 bases between. Germline CDR1 MDHEN, CDR2 SYDVKM. This CDR3 spans 13 amino acids. CDR3 DNA sequence: TGTGCCAGCAAGGATGGAGCTTCCTACGAGCAGTACTTC. Translation gives CASKDGASYEQYF.

This clone was seen a handful of times. This chain links TRBV5-1 with TRBJ2-7; tentatively, D is TRBD1 (6 bases). This CDR3 spans 15 amino acids. Trimming shortened V by 3 bases and J by 0 bases, and 13 bases separated the two germline ends. The germline V gene encodes CDR1 SGHRS and CDR2 YFSETQ. CDR3 in amino acids: CASSYQTGGSYEQYF. CDR3 in DNA: TGCGCCAGCAGCTACCAGACAGGCGGCTCCTACGAGCAGTACTTC.

This chain connects TRBV9 to TRBJ2-5; possibly TRBD2 for D (6 bases). V was trimmed by 4 bases and J by 2 bases, leaving 12 bases between them. Germline CDR1 SGDLS, CDR2 YYNGEE. The CDR3 consists of 14 residues. The CDR3 bases are TGTGCCAGCAGCACCATAGCGGCTCAAGAGACCCAGTACTTC. This translates into CASSTIAAQETQYF.

This clone turned up a few times. The chain is built from TRBV18 and TRBJ1-1; 10 bases are shared with TRBD1. V lost 4 bases, J lost 11 bases, and 7 bases stayed unmatched. The CDR3 length is 13 residues. Germline V gene lookup returns CDR1 KGHSH and CDR2 LQKENI. In DNA, the CDR3 is TGTGCCAGCTCACAGGACAGGGGGGAAAGGGCTTTCTTT. Its translation is CASSQDRGERAFF. Variable domain in full (rest from reference TRBV18 and TRBJ1-1): NAGVMQNPRHLVRRRGQEARLRCSPMKGHSHVYWYRQLPEEGLKFMVYLQKENIIDESGMPKERFSAEFPKEGPSILRIQQVVRGDSAAYFCASSQDRGERAFFGQGTRLTVV.

The genes are TRBV29-1 and TRBJ2-7, with D perhaps TRBD1 (5 bases). V dropped 5 bases and J dropped 6 bases, with 17 bases sitting between them. This CDR3 has 13 residues. Germline V gives CDR1 SQVTM, CDR2 ANQGSEA. This chain's CDR3 is CSVCLRVDGEQYF. The CDR3 DNA sequence: TGCAGCGTTTGTCTCAGGGTGGATGGCGAGCAGTACTTC.